The clone carrying this T cell receptor beta chain was seen many times. Deletions cut 7 bases from V and 2 bases from J, with 12 bases between. Germline-derived CDR1 and CDR2 are SGHAT and FQNNGV. CDR3 length: 14 residues. The table came from immunoSEQ multiplex PCR; TCRdb's copy has only in-frame clones and leaves some out. The table includes tens of thousands of clones, approximately 80% detected once. This sample stems from a study of PD-L1 blockade in urothelial cancer. Overall study context: Of some 29 patients, twenty-five were males with bladder-origin urothelial cancer. Blood was analyzed 3 weeks (second dose) and 6 weeks after treatment start.

Time point indicated: pretreatment peripheral blood. The TCR originated in a man aged 60 to 69 with urothelial cancer. This sample comprised PBMCs, obtained around atezolizumab (anti-PD-L1) treatment. The rearrangement joins TRBV11-2 to TRBJ2-1, with a tentative D call TRBD2 (5 bases). CDR3 protein: CASTPGAAYNEQFF. The CDR3 bases are TGTGCCAGCACCCCCGGAGCGGCCTACAATGAGCAGTTCTTC.